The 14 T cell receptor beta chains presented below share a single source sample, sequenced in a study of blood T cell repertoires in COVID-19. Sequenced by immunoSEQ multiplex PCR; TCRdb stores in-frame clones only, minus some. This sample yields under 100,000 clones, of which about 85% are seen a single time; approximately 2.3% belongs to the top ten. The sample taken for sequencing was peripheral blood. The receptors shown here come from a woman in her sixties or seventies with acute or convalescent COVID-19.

The DNA for the CDR3 is TGTGCCAGCAGCTTTCAATCACCAGGGTCCACCGGGGAGCTGTTTTTT. It codes for CASSFQSPGSTGELFF. This chain joins TRBV11-2 and TRBJ2-2, with a weak D call TRBD1 (5 bases). V shed 3 bases and J shed 4 bases, with 15 bases lying between them. Germline V lookup: CDR1 SGHAT, CDR2 FQNNGV. The CDR3 loop spans 16 amino acids.

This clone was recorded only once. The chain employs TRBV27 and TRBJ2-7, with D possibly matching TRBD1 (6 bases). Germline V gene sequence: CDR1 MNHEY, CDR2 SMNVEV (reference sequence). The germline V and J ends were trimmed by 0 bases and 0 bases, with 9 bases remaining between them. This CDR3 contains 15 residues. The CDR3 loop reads CASSLSWGPSYEQYF. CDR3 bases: TGTGCCAGCAGTTTATCGTGGGGGCCCTCCTACGAGCAGTACTTC.

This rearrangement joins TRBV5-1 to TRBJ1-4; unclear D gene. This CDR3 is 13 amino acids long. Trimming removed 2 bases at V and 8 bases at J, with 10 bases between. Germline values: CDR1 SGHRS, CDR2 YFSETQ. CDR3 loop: CASSLNSGEKLFF. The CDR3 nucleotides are TGCGCCAGCAGCTTAAACAGTGGGGAAAAACTGTTTTTT.

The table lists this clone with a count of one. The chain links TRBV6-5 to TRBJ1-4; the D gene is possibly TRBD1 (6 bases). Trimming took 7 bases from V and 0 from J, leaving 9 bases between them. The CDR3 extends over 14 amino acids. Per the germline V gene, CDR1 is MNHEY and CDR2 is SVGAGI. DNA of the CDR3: TGTGCCAGCACCACAGGGCCAACTAATGAAAAACTGTTTTTT. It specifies CASTTGPTNEKLFF.

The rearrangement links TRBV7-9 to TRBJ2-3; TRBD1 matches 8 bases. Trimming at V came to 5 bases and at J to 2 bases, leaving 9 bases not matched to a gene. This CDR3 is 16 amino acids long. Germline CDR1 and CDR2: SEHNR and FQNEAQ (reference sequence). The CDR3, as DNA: TGTGCCAGCAGCCTACCCTGGGACAGGTACACAGATACGCAGTATTTT. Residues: CASSLPWDRYTDTQYF.

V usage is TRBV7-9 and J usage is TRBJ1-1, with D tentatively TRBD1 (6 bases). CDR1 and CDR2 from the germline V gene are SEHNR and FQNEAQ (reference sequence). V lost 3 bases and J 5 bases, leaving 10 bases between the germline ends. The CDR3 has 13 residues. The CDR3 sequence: CASSFNRETEAFF. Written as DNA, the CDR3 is TGTGCCAGCAGCTTCAACAGGGAAACTGAAGCTTTCTTT.

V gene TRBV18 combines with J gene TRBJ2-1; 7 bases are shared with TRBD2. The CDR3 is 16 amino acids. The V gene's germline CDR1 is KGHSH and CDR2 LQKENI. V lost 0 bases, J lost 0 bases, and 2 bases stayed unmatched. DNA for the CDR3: TGTGCCAGCTCACCACCGACTAGCCTCTCCTACAATGAGCAGTTCTTC. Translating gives CASSPPTSLSYNEQFF.

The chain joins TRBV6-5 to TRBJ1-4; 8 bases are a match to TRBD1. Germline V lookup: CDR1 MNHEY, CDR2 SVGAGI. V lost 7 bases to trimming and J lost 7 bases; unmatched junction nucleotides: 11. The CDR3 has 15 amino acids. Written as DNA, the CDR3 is TGTGCCAGCACCTGGTCGCAGGGGGCCGGTGAAAAACTGTTTTTT. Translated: CASTWSQGAGEKLFF.

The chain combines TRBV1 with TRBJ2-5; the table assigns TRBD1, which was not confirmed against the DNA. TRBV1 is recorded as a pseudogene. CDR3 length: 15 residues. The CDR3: CTSSQDKQGQETQYF. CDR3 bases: TGCACCAGCAGCCAAGATAAACAGGGACAAGAGACCCAGTACTTC.

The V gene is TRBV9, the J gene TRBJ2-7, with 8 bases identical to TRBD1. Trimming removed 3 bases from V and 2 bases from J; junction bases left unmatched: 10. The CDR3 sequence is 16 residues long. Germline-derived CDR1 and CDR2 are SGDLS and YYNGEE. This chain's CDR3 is CASSAYDRGPPYEQYF. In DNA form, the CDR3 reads TGTGCCAGCAGCGCGTATGACAGGGGCCCACCCTACGAGCAGTACTTC.

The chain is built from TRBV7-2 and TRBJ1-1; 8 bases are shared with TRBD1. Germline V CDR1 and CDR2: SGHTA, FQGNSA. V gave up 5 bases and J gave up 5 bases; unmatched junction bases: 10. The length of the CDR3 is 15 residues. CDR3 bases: TGTGCCAGCAGCACAGGGGGGTGGCCGCAGACTGAAGCTTTCTTT. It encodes CASSTGGWPQTEAFF. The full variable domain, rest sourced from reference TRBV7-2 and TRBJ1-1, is GAGVSQSPSNKVTEKGKDVELRCDPISGHTALYWYRQSLGQGLEFLIYFQGNSAPDKSGLPSDRFSAERTGGSVSTLTIQRTQQEDSAVYLCASSTGGWPQTEAFFGQGTRLTVV.

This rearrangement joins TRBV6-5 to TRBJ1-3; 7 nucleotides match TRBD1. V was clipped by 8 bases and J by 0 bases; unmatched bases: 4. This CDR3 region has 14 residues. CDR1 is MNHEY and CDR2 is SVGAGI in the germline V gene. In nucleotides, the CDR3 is TGTGCCAGCGGCGACAGGGCCTCTGGAAACACCATATATTTT. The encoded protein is CASGDRASGNTIYF.

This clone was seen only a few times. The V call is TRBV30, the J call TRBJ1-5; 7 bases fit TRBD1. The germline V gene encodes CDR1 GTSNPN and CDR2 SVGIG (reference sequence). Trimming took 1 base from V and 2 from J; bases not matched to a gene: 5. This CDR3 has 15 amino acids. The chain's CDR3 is CAWSAGGSGNQPQHF. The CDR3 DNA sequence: TGTGCCTGGAGTGCAGGGGGATCGGGCAATCAGCCCCAGCATTTT. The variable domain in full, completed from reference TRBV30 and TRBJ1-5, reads SQTIHQWPATLVQPVGSPLSLECTVEGTSNPNLYWYRQAAGRGLQLLFYSVGIGQISSEVPQNLSASRPQDRQFILSSKKLLLSDSGFYLCAWSAGGSGNQPQHFGDGTRLSIL.

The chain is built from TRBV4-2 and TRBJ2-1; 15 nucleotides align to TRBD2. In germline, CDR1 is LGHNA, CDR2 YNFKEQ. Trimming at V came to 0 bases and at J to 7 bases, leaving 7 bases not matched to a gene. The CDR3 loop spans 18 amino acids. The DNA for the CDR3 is TGTGCCAGCAGCCAAGAAGCCCGGACTAGCGGGGGGGCGAATGAGCAGTTCTTC. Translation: CASSQEARTSGGANEQFF.